The 7 T cell receptor beta chains listed next were all sequenced from one sample in a study of T cells after yellow fever vaccination (dated by TCRdb to between 2017 and 2020). To prepare the library, 5' RACE was applied. The sequencing machine was an Illumina HiSeq 2500. TCRdb applied fastp at Q25 and MiXCR to the public reads, then kept only in-frame beta chains. Here each entry gathers all rows of one CDR3 protein and keeps the most common genes and DNA. Within this sample are 500,000 to 700,000 distinct CDR3 sequences, with 15% to 20% of them counted one time only. Of the sample, more than 13% falls within the top ten clones. This specimen's treatment or condition label, interpreted: live attenuated yellow fever vaccine strain. This specimen consisted of PBMCs, obtained 15 days after the yellow fever booster vaccination. These receptors all stem from a man aged 30-40 years who received the YFV17D yellow fever vaccine.

This clonotype turned up a few times. J is TRBJ2-5 and V is TRBV30, with TRBD1 matching 9 bases. In germline, CDR1 is GTSNPN, CDR2 SVGIG (reference sequence). This CDR3 contains 17 residues. Trimming took 5 bases from V and 3 from J; bases not matched to a gene: 16. CDR3 sequence (DNA): TGTGCCTGGGGATTGTGGGGGACAGGGAAGAAGAAAGAGACCCAGTACTTC. Its translation is CAWGLWGTGKKKETQYF.

V is TRBV7-2 and J is TRBJ2-1; 10 bases fit TRBD1. This CDR3 comprises 14 residues. The germline V gene has CDR1 SGHTA and CDR2 FQGNSA. The V and J ends lost 5 bases and 13 bases, in that order; junction bases with no gene match: 11. Written as DNA, the CDR3 is TGTGCCAGCAGCCCACCTGGGACAGGGGCATTTCAGTTCTTC. Protein sequence: CASSPPGTGAFQFF. Combining the CDR3 with reference TRBV7-2 and TRBJ2-1 gives the whole variable domain GAGVSQSPSNKVTEKGKDVELRCDPISGHTALYWYRQSLGQGLEFLIYFQGNSAPDKSGLPSDRFSAERTGGSVSTLTIQRTQQEDSAVYLCASSPPGTGAFQFFGPGTRLTVL.

The V and J genes are TRBV14 and TRBJ2-7; unclear D gene. This CDR3 is 13 amino acids long. Germline V CDR1 and CDR2: SGHDN, FVKESK. Trimming stripped 1 base from V and 4 bases from J, with 8 bases between. CDR3 amino acids: CASSQAGWYEQYF. DNA for the CDR3: TGTGCCAGCAGCCAAGCCGGGTGGTACGAGCAGTACTTC.

The chain carries TRBV19 and TRBJ1-5; D not certain. This CDR3 region has 12 residues. The V end lost 4 bases, the J end lost 10 bases, and 11 bases lay between the germline ends. The germline gives CDR1 LNHDA, CDR2 SQIVND (reference sequence). The CDR3 loop is CASSTLGSPQHF. For the CDR3, the DNA is TGTGCCAGTAGTACCCTAGGCAGTCCCCAGCATTTT.

The gene calls are TRBV28 and TRBJ1-2; maybe TRBD1 (5 bases). Germline loops: CDR1 MDHEN, CDR2 SYDVKM. Trimming stripped 1 base from V and 5 bases from J, with 11 bases between. The CDR3 has 14 residues. The chain's CDR3 is CASSLSDSLYGYTF. For the CDR3, the DNA is TGTGCCAGCAGTTTATCCGACAGTCTGTATGGCTACACCTTC.

As to this clonotype: The germline gene is not matched at one end of the junction; a read error may be the cause. The chain employs TRBV10-3 and TRBJ2-7; TRBD1 is a possible D gene (6 bases). Germline-derived CDR1 and CDR2 are ENHRY and SYGVKD. The CDR3 has 14 residues. The CDR3 is CAIRPTTGDYEPYF. Written as DNA, the CDR3 is TGTGCCATCAGACCCACGACAGGAGACTACGAGCCGTACTTC.

This clonotype was picked up a small number of times. The chain uses TRBV7-8 and TRBJ2-3; no firm D call. The CDR3 totals 13 residues. Trimming removed 1 base from V and 6 bases from J, with 8 bases in between. The germline gives CDR1 SGHVS, CDR2 FQNEAQ. CDR3 sequence: CASSLGDGDTQYF. CDR3 nucleotide sequence: TGTGCCAGCAGCTTAGGGGATGGGGATACGCAGTATTTT.